A single sample gave rise to the 20 T cell receptor beta chains below, sequenced in a study of shared clonotypes between healthy human individuals. Some clones are missing from TCRdb's copy, which holds only in-frame ones; the method was immunoSEQ multiplex PCR. The sample has under 2.5 million clones, around 90% seen once. Specimen: naive CD4+ T cells from PBMCs. Subset meaning: CD45RA+ positively selected. Every receptor here comes from a man aged 18 to 29 in good health. Some clones in this sample may be carry-over from other donors' samples.

V usage is TRBV9 and J usage is TRBJ1-1; 8 bases match TRBD1. Trimming at V came to 4 bases and at J to 4 bases, leaving 6 bases not matched to a gene. The germline V gene has CDR1 SGDLS and CDR2 YYNGEE. The CDR3 contains 14 residues. Here the CDR3 DNA reads TGTGCCAGCAGCTCCCTGGACAGGGCCACTGAAGCTTTCTTT. Its translation is CASSSLDRATEAFF.

The CDR3 region is CASSLAESPGANVLTF. The CDR3 nucleotides read TGCGCCAGCAGCTTGGCGGAGTCGCCTGGGGCCAACGTCCTGACTTTC. This chain connects TRBV5-1 to TRBJ2-6; D is undetermined. V lost 0 bases to trimming and J lost 2 bases, with 9 bases between them. In germline, CDR1 is SGHRS, CDR2 YFSETQ. The CDR3 totals 16 residues. The whole variable domain, remainder taken from reference TRBV5-1 and TRBJ2-6, is KAGVTQTPRYLIKTRGQQVTLSCSPISGHRSVSWYQQTPGQGLQFLFEYFSETQRNKGNFPGRFSGRQFSNSRSEMNVSTLELGDSALYLCASSLAESPGANVLTFGAGSRLTVL.

The chain links TRBV15 to TRBJ2-7, with 7 bases matching TRBD1. This CDR3 is 13 amino acids long. The junction had 3 bases not matched to a gene; V was cut back by 6 bases and J by 1 base. The germline V gene encodes CDR1 LNHNV and CDR2 YYDKDF (reference sequence). The chain's CDR3 is CATRKTGSYEQYF. The CDR3 DNA reads TGTGCCACCAGGAAGACAGGGTCCTACGAGCAGTACTTC.

On this clone itself: Other DNA variants within this sample encode the same CDR3. J is TRBJ1-3 and V is TRBV5-1, with no clear D. Trimming took 0 bases from V and 4 from J, leaving 8 bases between them. Germline CDR1 SGHRS, CDR2 YFSETQ. This CDR3 has 14 residues. CDR3 loop: CASSLAGYGNTIYF. CDR3 DNA sequence: TGCGCCAGCAGCTTGGCCGGGTACGGAAACACCATATATTTT.

This chain connects TRBV6-1 to TRBJ2-7, with D possibly being TRBD1 (6 bases). Per the germline V gene, CDR1 is MNHNS and CDR2 is SASEGT. Trimming left V 6 bases short and J 7 bases short, with 22 bases between. This CDR3 has 15 residues. The CDR3 DNA is TGTGCCAGCAGACCAGGGTCGCAGTGGGGACAAGAGCAGTACTTC. Translating it yields CASRPGSQWGQEQYF.

The chain has TRBV4-3 and TRBJ2-1; 14 bases match TRBD2. This CDR3 comprises 19 residues. Germline assignment: CDR1 LGHNA and CDR2 YSLEER. Trimming at V came to 3 bases and at J to 4 bases, leaving 11 bases not matched to a gene. CDR3 sequence reads: CASSQLIPGTSGGYNEQFF. CDR3 DNA: TGCGCCAGCAGCCAGTTGATTCCCGGGACTAGCGGGGGTTACAATGAGCAGTTCTTC.

V gene TRBV5-4 combines with J gene TRBJ1-1; no firm D call. CDR3 length: 13 amino acids. The V and J ends lost 4 bases and 1 base respectively, with 8 bases between them. From germline, CDR1 is SGHNT and CDR2 YYREEE (reference sequence). CDR3 in amino acids: CASSLWENTEAFF. The CDR3 nucleotides are TGTGCCAGCAGCCTGTGGGAGAACACTGAAGCTTTCTTT.

Concerning this clone: The same CDR3 also results from other DNA sequences found in this sample. The rearrangement joins TRBV6-5 to TRBJ1-2; D might be TRBD1 (6 bases). The CDR3 contains 13 residues. CDR1 and CDR2 (germline): MNHEY, SVGAGI. The V gene lost 0 bases and the J gene lost 8 bases, with 10 bases spanning the gap. CDR3 in amino acids: CASSYSRGRGYTF. The CDR3, as DNA: TGTGCCAGCAGTTACTCGAGGGGGAGAGGCTACACCTTC.

This chain connects TRBV7-3 to TRBJ2-7; TRBD1 agrees at 8 bases. Germline V gene lookup returns CDR1 SGHTA and CDR2 FQGTGA. V lost 2 bases, J lost 5 bases, and 5 bases stayed unmatched. This CDR3 comprises 14 residues. The CDR3 loop is CASSLQGARNEQYF. The CDR3 DNA reads as TGTGCCAGCAGCTTACAGGGGGCAAGGAACGAGCAGTACTTC.

This clone has just one count. The gene calls are TRBV4-1 and TRBJ2-2; D is perhaps TRBD1 (6 bases). V was clipped by 0 bases and J by 4 bases, with 18 bases between them. The CDR3 extends over 18 amino acids. Germline CDR1 reads MGHRA; CDR2 reads YSYEKL. CDR3 in amino acids: CASSQDRSGHLFTGELFF. Here the CDR3 DNA reads TGCGCCAGCAGCCAAGATAGGTCGGGACACCTGTTCACCGGGGAGCTGTTTTTT.

Worth noting for this clone: A read error may produce the germline difference seen at one junction end. The chain joins TRBV2 to TRBJ2-1, with TRBD2 identical over 7 bases. The CDR3 consists of 16 residues. Germline loops: CDR1 SNHLY, CDR2 FYNNEI. The CDR3 DNA sequence: TGTGCCAGCAGCGAAGCTAGCGGTCCCTCCTACAATGAGCAGTTCTTC. This encodes CASSEASGPSYNEQFF. Combining the CDR3 with reference TRBV2 and TRBJ2-1 gives the whole variable domain EPEVTQTPSHQVTQMGQEVILRCVPISNHLYFYWYRQILGQKVEFLVSFYNNEISEKSEIFDDQFSVERPDGSNFTLKIRSTKLEDSAMYFCASSEASGPSYNEQFFGPGTRLTVL.

The rearrangement joins TRBV6-1 to TRBJ2-1, with unresolved D. Deletions cut 2 bases from V and 8 bases from J, with 16 bases between. CDR1 is MNHNS and CDR2 is SASEGT in the germline V gene. This CDR3 is 15 amino acids long. CDR3: CASSEQPAPSYEQFF. The DNA of the CDR3 is TGTGCCAGCAGTGAACAGCCCGCGCCCTCTTATGAGCAGTTCTTC.

The chain couples TRBV5-1 to TRBJ2-2; D unresolved. CDR3 length: 14 amino acids. The ends were cut back, 0 bases at V and 5 bases at J, with 8 bases in the middle. Germline values: CDR1 SGHRS, CDR2 YFSETQ. The DNA for the CDR3 is TGCGCCAGCAGCTTGGACCCTCTTACCGGGGAGCTGTTTTTT. Protein: CASSLDPLTGELFF.

The gene calls are TRBV7-8 and TRBJ2-7; no firm D call. The CDR3 runs 14 residues. V lost 0 bases and J lost 6, with 12 bases in between. Germline values: CDR1 SGHVS, CDR2 FQNEAQ. The CDR3 DNA sequence: TGTGCCAGCAGCTTAGCACCACTCTCGGGCGAGCAGTACTTC. Translating it yields CASSLAPLSGEQYF.

This chain joins TRBV29-1 and TRBJ1-2; D may be TRBD1 (5 bases). Per the germline V gene, CDR1 is SQVTM and CDR2 is ANQGSEA. The length of the CDR3 is 14 residues. Trimming removed 4 bases at V and 0 bases at J, with 12 bases between. CDR3 DNA: TGCAGCGTTGGGCTACAGGTTACTAACTATGGCTACACCTTC. It codes for CSVGLQVTNYGYTF.

The chain uses TRBV28 and TRBJ2-7, with 9 bases identical to TRBD2. The CDR3 contains 18 residues. The germline V gene encodes CDR1 MDHEN and CDR2 SYDVKM. Trimming cost V 5 bases and J 0 bases; bases outside gene matches: 14. CDR3 DNA: TGTGCCAGCAGTCGGACTGATCCAGCGGGAGGCCTCTCCTACGAGCAGTACTTC. Amino acid sequence: CASSRTDPAGGLSYEQYF.

This clone showed up just once. The chain recombines TRBV18 with TRBJ2-1; D possibly uses TRBD1 or TRBD2 (5 bases each). Germline-derived CDR1 and CDR2 are KGHSH and LQKENI. The CDR3 runs to 15 residues. Trimming pared 3 bases from V and 3 bases from J, leaving 12 bases between. The CDR3 bases are TGTGCCAGCTCACCCGGGACCTCGTTCTACAATGAGCAGTTCTTC. This codes for CASSPGTSFYNEQFF.

The gene calls are TRBV19 and TRBJ2-7; TRBD1 aligns across 9 bases. Germline CDR1 reads LNHDA; CDR2 reads SQIVND (reference sequence). The ends lost 5 bases at V and 7 bases at J; junction bases unmatched: 21. CDR3 length: 18 residues. The DNA of the CDR3 is TGTGCCAGTAGTGCTACGCCCCTCGCCGGGACAGGGAGGAATGAGCAGTACTTC. This codes for CASSATPLAGTGRNEQYF.

The chain combines TRBV7-8 with TRBJ2-5; possibly TRBD1 or TRBD2 for D (6 bases each). V dropped 0 bases and J dropped 5 bases, with 16 bases sitting between them. CDR3 size: 16 residues. Germline CDR1 and CDR2: SGHVS and FQNEAQ. CDR3 loop: CASSLASGQGRETQYF. The DNA for the CDR3 is TGTGCCAGCAGCTTAGCCTCTGGTCAGGGGAGGGAGACCCAGTACTTC.

This chain joins TRBV9 and TRBJ2-1, with TRBD1 identical over 7 bases. CDR1 is SGDLS and CDR2 is YYNGEE in the germline V gene. The CDR3 sequence is 16 residues long. Unmatched junction bases numbered 6, after V lost 0 bases and J lost 3 bases. The CDR3 nucleotides are TGTGCCAGCAGCGTAGTTTCGGGACAGAGCTACAATGAGCAGTTCTTC. It encodes CASSVVSGQSYNEQFF.